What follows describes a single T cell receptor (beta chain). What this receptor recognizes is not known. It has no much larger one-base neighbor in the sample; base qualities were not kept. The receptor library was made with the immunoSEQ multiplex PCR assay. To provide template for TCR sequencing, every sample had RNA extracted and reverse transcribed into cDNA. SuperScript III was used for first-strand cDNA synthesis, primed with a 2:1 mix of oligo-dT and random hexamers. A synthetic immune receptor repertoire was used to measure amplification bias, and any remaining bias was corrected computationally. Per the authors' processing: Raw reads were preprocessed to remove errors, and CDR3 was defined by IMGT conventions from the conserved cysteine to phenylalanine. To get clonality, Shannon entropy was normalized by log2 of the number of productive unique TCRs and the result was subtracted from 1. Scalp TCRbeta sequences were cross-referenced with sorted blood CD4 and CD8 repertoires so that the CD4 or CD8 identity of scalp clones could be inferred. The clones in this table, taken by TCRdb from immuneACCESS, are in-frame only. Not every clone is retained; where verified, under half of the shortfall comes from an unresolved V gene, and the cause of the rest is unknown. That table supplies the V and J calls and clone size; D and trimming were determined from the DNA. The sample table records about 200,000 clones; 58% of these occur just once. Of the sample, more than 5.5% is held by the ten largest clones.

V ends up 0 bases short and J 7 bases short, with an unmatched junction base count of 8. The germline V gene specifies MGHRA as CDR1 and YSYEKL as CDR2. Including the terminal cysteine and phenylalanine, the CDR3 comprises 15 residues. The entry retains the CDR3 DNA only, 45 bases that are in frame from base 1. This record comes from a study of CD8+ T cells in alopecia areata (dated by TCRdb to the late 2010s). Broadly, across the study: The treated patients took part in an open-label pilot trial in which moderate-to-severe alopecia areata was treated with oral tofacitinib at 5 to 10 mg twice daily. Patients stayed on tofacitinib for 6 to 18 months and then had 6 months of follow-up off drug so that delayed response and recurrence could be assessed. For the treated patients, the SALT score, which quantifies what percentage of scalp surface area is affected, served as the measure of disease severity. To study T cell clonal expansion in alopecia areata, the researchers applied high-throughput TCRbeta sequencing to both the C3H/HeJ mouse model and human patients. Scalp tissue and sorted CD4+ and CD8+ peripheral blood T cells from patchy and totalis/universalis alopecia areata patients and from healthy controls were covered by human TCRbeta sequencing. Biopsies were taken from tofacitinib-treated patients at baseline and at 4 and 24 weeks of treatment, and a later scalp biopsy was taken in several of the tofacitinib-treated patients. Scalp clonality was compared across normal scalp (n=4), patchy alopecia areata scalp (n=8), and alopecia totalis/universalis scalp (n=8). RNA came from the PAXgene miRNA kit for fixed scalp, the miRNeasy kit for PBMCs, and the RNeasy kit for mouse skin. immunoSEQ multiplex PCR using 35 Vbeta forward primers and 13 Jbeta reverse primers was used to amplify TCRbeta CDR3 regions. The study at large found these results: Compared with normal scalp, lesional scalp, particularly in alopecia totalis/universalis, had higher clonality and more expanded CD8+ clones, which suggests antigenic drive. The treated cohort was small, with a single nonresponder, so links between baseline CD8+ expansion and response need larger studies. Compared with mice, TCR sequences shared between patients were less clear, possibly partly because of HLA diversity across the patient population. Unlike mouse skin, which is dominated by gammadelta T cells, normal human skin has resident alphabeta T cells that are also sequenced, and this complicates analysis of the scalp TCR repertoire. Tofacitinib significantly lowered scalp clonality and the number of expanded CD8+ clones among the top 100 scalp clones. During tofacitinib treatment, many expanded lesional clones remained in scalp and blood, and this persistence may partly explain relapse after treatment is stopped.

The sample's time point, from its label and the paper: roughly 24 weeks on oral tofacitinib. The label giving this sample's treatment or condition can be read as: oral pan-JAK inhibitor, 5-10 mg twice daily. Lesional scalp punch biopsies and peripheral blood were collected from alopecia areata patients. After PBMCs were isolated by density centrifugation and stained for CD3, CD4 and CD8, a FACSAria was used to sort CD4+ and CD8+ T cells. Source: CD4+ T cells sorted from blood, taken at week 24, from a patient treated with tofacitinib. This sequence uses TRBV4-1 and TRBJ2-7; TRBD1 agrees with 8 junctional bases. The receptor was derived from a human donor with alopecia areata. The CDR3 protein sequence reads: CASSQDRQGAGEQYF. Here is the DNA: TGCGCCAGCAGCCAAGATCGGCAGGGGGCGGGGGAGCAGTACTTC.